The 8 T cell receptor beta chains presented below share a single source sample, sequenced in a study of human T cells and chemical hapten exposure. The time point: patch test 1, 2 weeks after DPC sensitization. Stated treatment: therapeutic diphenylcyclopropenone sensitization with weekly scalp DPC. TCRdb recomputed calls from the RACE reads with MiXCR, one row per CDR3 protein. The table shows some 180,000 distinct CDR3 sequences, with approximately 20% occurring only once. The starting material was whole blood, obtained in connection with sensitization to the hapten diphenylcyclopropenone (DPC). The source of these receptors is a woman aged 45-65 years with alopecia areata. Some clones in this sample may be carry-over from other donors' samples.

For this clonotype: This may come from a read error, since a much larger clone is one base off. This sequence joins TRBV27 and TRBJ2-1; 7 bases line up with TRBD1. The CDR3 is made up of 15 amino acids. CDR1 MNHEY and CDR2 SMNVEV come from the germline V gene (reference sequence). CDR3: CASSITGVIYNKQFF. In DNA, the CDR3 is TGTGCCAGCAGTATTACAGGGGTGATATACAATAAGCAGTTCTTC.

V and J are TRBV5-1 and TRBJ2-1, with TRBD2 identical over 7 bases. The CDR3 runs to 15 residues. The junction had 9 bases not matched to a gene; V was cut back by 0 bases and J by 9 bases. Per germline, CDR1 SGHRS and CDR2 YFSETQ. CDR3 nucleotide sequence: TGCGCCAGCAGCTTGGCGGGGGGTTCGATTGGTGAGCAGTTCTTC. It is translated as CASSLAGGSIGEQFF.

Only one count was recorded for this clonotype. V gene TRBV6-5 combines with J gene TRBJ2-7; TRBD1 is a possible D gene (6 bases). Germline V gene lookup returns CDR1 MNHEY and CDR2 SVGAGI. V was clipped by 6 bases and J by 4 bases, with 19 bases between them. The CDR3 runs 15 residues. CDR3 protein: CASSLHGQQAYEQYF. The CDR3, as DNA: TGTGCCAGCAGCTTACACGGACAGCAGGCTTACGAGCAGTACTTC.

This sequence joins TRBV12-3 or TRBV12-4 and TRBJ1-5, with D uncertain. The CDR3 consists of 13 residues. V lost 2 bases to trimming and J lost 4 bases, with 6 bases between them. In nucleotides, the CDR3 is TGTGCCAGCAGTTTACAGCGAAATCAGCCCCAGCATTTT. The encoded protein is CASSLQRNQPQHF.

The genes are TRBV7-9 and TRBJ2-5, with D tentatively TRBD2 (6 bases). The V and J ends lost 2 bases and 5 bases respectively, with 18 bases between them. The CDR3 is 16 residues long. Per the germline V gene, CDR1 is SEHNR and CDR2 is FQNEAQ (reference sequence). The CDR3 here is CASSLWSSEVGETQYF. The CDR3, as DNA: TGTGCCAGCAGCTTATGGTCTAGCGAGGTTGGGGAGACCCAGTACTTC.

CDR3 in DNA: TGCAGCGTGGCCGGGGACAATGAGCAGTTCTTC. This sequence encodes CSVAGDNEQFF. V is TRBV29-1 and J is TRBJ2-1, with a tentative D call TRBD2 (5 bases). Germline loops: CDR1 SQVTM, CDR2 ANQGSEA. V lost 6 bases and J 5 bases, leaving 8 bases between the germline ends. The CDR3 is 11 amino acids.

The table lists this clonotype with a few counts. This chain links TRBV6-1 with TRBJ1-2; D is possibly TRBD1 (5 bases). The germline V gene has CDR1 MNHNS and CDR2 SASEGT. V was shortened by 6 bases and J by 4 bases, with 15 bases between the two germline ends. The CDR3 runs to 14 residues. In DNA, the CDR3 is TGTGCCAGCAGACCCTCGACAGATCTCTATGGCTACACCTTC. Protein sequence: CASRPSTDLYGYTF.

This chain joins TRBV24-1 and TRBJ2-3; 8 positions match TRBD1. J was trimmed by 0 bases and V by 3 bases; bases with no gene match: 10. The CDR3 extends over 18 amino acids. CDR1 is KGHDR and CDR2 is SFDVKD in the germline V gene. The CDR3 spells CATSDAERTGTSTDTQYF. The CDR3 DNA is TGTGCCACCAGTGATGCCGAGAGGACAGGGACTAGCACAGATACGCAGTATTTT.